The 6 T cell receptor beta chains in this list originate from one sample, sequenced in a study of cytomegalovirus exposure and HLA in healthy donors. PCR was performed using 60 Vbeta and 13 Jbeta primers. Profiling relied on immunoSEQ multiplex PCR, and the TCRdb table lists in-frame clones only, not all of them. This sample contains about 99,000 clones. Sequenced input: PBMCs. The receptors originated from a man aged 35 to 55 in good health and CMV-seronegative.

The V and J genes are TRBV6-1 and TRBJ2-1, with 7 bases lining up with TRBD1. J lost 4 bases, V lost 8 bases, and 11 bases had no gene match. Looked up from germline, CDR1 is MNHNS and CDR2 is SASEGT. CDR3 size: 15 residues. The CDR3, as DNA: TGTGCCAGCGTCTCCTTCGGACAGGTTTACAATGAGCAGTTCTTC. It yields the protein CASVSFGQVYNEQFF.

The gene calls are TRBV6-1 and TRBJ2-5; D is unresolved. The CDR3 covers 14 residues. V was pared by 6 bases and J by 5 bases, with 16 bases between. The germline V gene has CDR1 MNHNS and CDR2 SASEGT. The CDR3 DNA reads TGTGCCAGCAGAGTGACCACCCGCAGGGAGACCCAGTACTTC. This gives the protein CASRVTTRRETQYF.

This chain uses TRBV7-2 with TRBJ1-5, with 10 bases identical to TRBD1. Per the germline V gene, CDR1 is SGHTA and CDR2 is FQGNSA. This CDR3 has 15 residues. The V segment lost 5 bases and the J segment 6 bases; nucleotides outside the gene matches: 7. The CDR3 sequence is CASSPGTGVGQPQHF. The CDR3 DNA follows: TGTGCCAGCAGCCCCGGGACAGGGGTTGGTCAGCCCCAGCATTTT. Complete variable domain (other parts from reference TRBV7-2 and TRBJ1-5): GAGVSQSPSNKVTEKGKDVELRCDPISGHTALYWYRQSLGQGLEFLIYFQGNSAPDKSGLPSDRFSAERTGGSVSTLTIQRTQQEDSAVYLCASSPGTGVGQPQHFGDGTRLSIL.

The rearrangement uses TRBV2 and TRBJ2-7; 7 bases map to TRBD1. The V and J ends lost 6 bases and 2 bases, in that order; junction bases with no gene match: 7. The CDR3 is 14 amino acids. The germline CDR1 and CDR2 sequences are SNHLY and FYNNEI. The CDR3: CASRMTGNTYEQYF. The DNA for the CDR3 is TGTGCCAGCAGAATGACAGGGAATACCTACGAGCAGTACTTC.

CDR3 region: CASSRDRVSYNEQFF. As DNA, the CDR3 is TGTGCCAGCAGCCGAGACAGGGTCTCCTACAATGAGCAGTTCTTC. The chain is built from TRBV7-2 and TRBJ2-1, with 7 bases matching TRBD1. Germline V gives CDR1 SGHTA, CDR2 FQGNSA. This CDR3 is built from 15 residues. V was pared by 5 bases and J by 0 bases, with 4 bases of the junction left unmatched.

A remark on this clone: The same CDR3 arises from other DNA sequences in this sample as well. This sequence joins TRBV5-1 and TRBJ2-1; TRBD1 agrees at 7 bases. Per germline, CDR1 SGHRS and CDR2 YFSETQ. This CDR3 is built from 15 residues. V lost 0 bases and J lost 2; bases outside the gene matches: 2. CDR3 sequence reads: CASSLEGTAYNEQFF. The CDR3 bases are TGCGCCAGCAGCTTGGAAGGGACAGCCTACAATGAGCAGTTCTTC.